This T cell receptor beta chain was recorded in a study of blood T cell repertoires in COVID-19. Study-wide context: The cDNA or gDNA used as material had been derived from T cells, B-cell-depleted T cells, or PBMCs.

The CDR3 spans 14 residues. V shed 8 bases and J 2 bases; nucleotides not matched to a gene: 9. Germline V gene lookup returns CDR1 SNHLY and CDR2 FYNNEI. Only a few counts were recorded for this clone. In the authors' workflow: Reference gene primer amplification gave nucleated cell count estimates. Profiling relied on immunoSEQ multiplex PCR, and the TCRdb table lists in-frame clones only, not all of them. V, J and clone size are taken as reported in that table, and D and trimming were inferred from the DNA itself. The sample yields about 190,000 clones, around 86% seen once. Input material: peripheral blood. This TCR came from a woman in her thirties or forties with acute or convalescent COVID-19. This rearrangement joins TRBV2 to TRBJ2-7; 7 bases match TRBD1. The CDR3 sequence is CASDDGDRAYEQYF. In DNA, the CDR3 is TGTGCCAGCGATGACGGGGACAGAGCCTACGAGCAGTACTTC. Full variable domain (remainder filled in from reference TRBV2 and TRBJ2-7): EPEVTQTPSHQVTQMGQEVILRCVPISNHLYFYWYRQILGQKVEFLVSFYNNEISEKSEIFDDQFSVERPDGSNFTLKIRSTKLEDSAMYFCASDDGDRAYEQYFGPGTRLTVT.